The 31 T cell receptor beta chains reported below all come from one sample, sequenced in a study of T cell repertoires in cytomegalovirus infection. TCRdb re-called the reads through MiXCR, storing one row per CDR3 protein. In the table there are roughly 720,000 distinct CDR3 sequences, about a third of which are singletons. The sample taken for sequencing was PBMCs. The receptors come from a human donor in good health (CMV status not recorded). Some clones in this sample may be carry-over from other donors' samples.

This clonotype turned up a few times. This rearrangement joins TRBV6-6 to TRBJ2-7, with 9 bases fitting TRBD1. Germline V gene data show CDR1 as MNHNY and CDR2 as SVGAGI (reference sequence). V was pared by 5 bases and J by 3 bases, with 11 bases of the junction left unmatched. The CDR3 totals 16 residues. The CDR3, as DNA: TGTGCCAGCAGTGACCTAACGGGGACAGGGTACTACGAGCAGTACTTC. Encoded protein: CASSDLTGTGYYEQYF.

This clonotype occurred many times. The rearrangement joins TRBV5-4 to TRBJ2-5; D not certain. The CDR3 runs 14 residues. The germline V gene has CDR1 SGHNT and CDR2 YYREEE (reference sequence). Trimming left V 2 bases short and J 5 bases short, with 13 bases between. The CDR3 sequence is CASSFRSGRETQYF. The CDR3 nucleotides are TGTGCCAGCAGCTTTCGTTCCGGGCGCGAGACCCAGTACTTC.

This clonotype was observed at least ten times. The J gene is TRBJ2-3, the V gene TRBV7-2; 11 bases match TRBD2. Germline CDR1 and CDR2: SGHTA and FQGNSA. The CDR3 has 18 residues. The ends lost 1 base at V and 6 bases at J; junction bases unmatched: 12. CDR3 sequence reads: CASSLVPSGRTVLDTQYF. CDR3 sequence (DNA): TGTGCCAGCAGCTTAGTGCCTAGCGGGAGGACCGTCCTGGATACGCAGTATTTT.

CDR3 in amino acids: CASSKLQKALEETQYF. CDR3 nucleotides: TGTGCCAGCAGCAAGCTGCAGAAAGCGCTGGAAGAGACCCAGTACTTC. The chain links TRBV7-2 to TRBJ2-5; D uncertain. Germline assignment: CDR1 SGHTA and CDR2 FQGNSA. The V gene lost 5 bases and the J gene lost 3 bases, with 19 bases spanning the gap. CDR3 size: 16 residues. The variable domain in full, completed from reference TRBV7-2 and TRBJ2-5, reads GAGVSQSPSNKVTEKGKDVELRCDPISGHTALYWYRQSLGQGLEFLIYFQGNSAPDKSGLPSDRFSAERTGGSVSTLTIQRTQQEDSAVYLCASSKLQKALEETQYFGPGTRLLVL.

This clonotype appeared a few times. CDR3 coding DNA: TGTGCCAGCAGCTCCGAAATACCCAGGGGCGTCCTGACTTTC. This codes for CASSSEIPRGVLTF. This chain joins TRBV7-9 and TRBJ2-6; weak D call: TRBD1 (6 bases). The CDR3 has 14 residues. The germline V gene has CDR1 SEHNR and CDR2 FQNEAQ (reference sequence). With 4 bases removed from V and 12 bases from J, the gap between germline ends came to 16 bases.

This clonotype was seen only a few times. The CDR3 here is CASSLGGLTGDSYGYTF. CDR3 bases: TGTGCCAGCAGCTTGGGTGGATTGACAGGGGACAGCTATGGCTACACCTTC. The chain has TRBV7-2 and TRBJ1-2; 8 positions match TRBD1. The CDR3 is made up of 17 amino acids. The V gene end was trimmed by 3 bases and the J gene end by 4 bases; junction bases not matched to a gene: 13. Germline V gene lookup returns CDR1 SGHTA and CDR2 FQGNSA.

V gene TRBV4-1 combines with J gene TRBJ2-7, with 9 positions matching TRBD1. Looked up from germline, CDR1 is MGHRA and CDR2 is YSYEKL. This CDR3 contains 16 residues. V was pared by 3 bases and J by 6 bases, with 12 bases of the junction left unmatched. The chain's CDR3 is CASSHGPGTGNREQYF. The CDR3 DNA reads as TGCGCCAGCAGCCACGGACCCGGGACAGGGAACCGCGAGCAGTACTTC.

This chain joins TRBV28 and TRBJ1-2; 7 positions agree with TRBD1. Germline-derived CDR1 and CDR2 are MDHEN and SYDVKM. CDR3 length: 13 residues. V dropped 4 bases and J dropped 7; count of bases not matched to a gene: 6. CDR3 protein: CASSSDRWRGYTF. The CDR3 nucleotides are TGTGCCAGCAGTTCGGACAGGTGGCGTGGCTACACCTTC.

This chain connects TRBV7-8 to TRBJ2-7; 9 bases are a match to TRBD1. The CDR3 contains 18 residues. CDR1 and CDR2 (germline): SGHVS, FQNEAQ. The ends lost 2 bases at V and 2 bases at J; junction bases unmatched: 13. This chain's CDR3 is CASSLYWDRDYEAYEQYF. The CDR3 nucleotides are TGTGCCAGCAGCTTATACTGGGACAGGGATTATGAGGCCTACGAGCAGTACTTC.

The table lists this clonotype with a few counts. The chain joins TRBV28 to TRBJ2-3; tentative D call: TRBD1 (6 bases). Per germline, CDR1 MDHEN and CDR2 SYDVKM. The V end lost 4 bases, the J end lost 2 bases, and 16 bases lay between the germline ends. The length of the CDR3 is 16 residues. The CDR3 protein is CASSSLDGTNTDTQYF. The CDR3 region has the DNA TGTGCCAGCAGTTCACTCGACGGGACAAACACAGATACGCAGTATTTT.

This clonotype was detected ten times or more. Sequence at one end of the junction differs from germline and may be a read error. The chain combines TRBV19 with TRBJ2-7; 9 bases fit TRBD1. The CDR3 spans 14 residues. Germline CDR1 is LNHDA and CDR2 is SQIVND (reference sequence). The CDR3 loop reads CASSTGTGPYEQYF. The CDR3 DNA reads as TGTGCCAGCAGTACCGGGACAGGGCCTTACGAGCAGTACTTC.

Note on this clonotype: A read error may explain this, as a much larger clone is one base away. The V and J genes are TRBV6-6 and TRBJ1-1; D unresolved. In germline, CDR1 is MNHNY, CDR2 SVGAGI (reference sequence). This CDR3 region has 14 residues. The V end lost 8 bases, the J end lost 0 bases, and 13 bases lay between the germline ends. Here the CDR3 reads CASARVTVNTEAFF. Here the CDR3 DNA reads TGTGCCAGCGCCCGGGTCACTGTGAACACTGAAGCTTTCTTT.

Only a few counts were recorded for this clonotype. The chain links TRBV7-2 to TRBJ2-3, with D tentatively TRBD1 (6 bases). Between the trimmed V and J ends, which lost 0 bases and 2 bases, there was a span of 15 bases. This CDR3 spans 17 amino acids. Per germline, CDR1 SGHTA and CDR2 FQGNSA. CDR3 DNA sequence: TGTGCCAGCAGCTTAGCTAAAAACAGGGAAAACACAGATACGCAGTATTTT. Protein product: CASSLAKNRENTDTQYF. Combining the CDR3 with reference TRBV7-2 and TRBJ2-3 gives the whole variable domain GAGVSQSPSNKVTEKGKDVELRCDPISGHTALYWYRQSLGQGLEFLIYFQGNSAPDKSGLPSDRFSAERTGGSVSTLTIQRTQQEDSAVYLCASSLAKNRENTDTQYFGPGTRLTVL.

This clonotype was counted only a few times. The chain recombines TRBV28 with TRBJ1-1; D gene unclear. The CDR3 length is 13 residues. Germline V gives CDR1 MDHEN, CDR2 SYDVKM. V was pared by 3 bases and J by 7 bases, with 12 bases between. Here the CDR3 reads CASSFSADREAFF. The CDR3 DNA is TGTGCCAGCAGTTTTTCGGCAGACCGTGAAGCTTTCTTT.

The chain employs TRBV2 and TRBJ2-2; 9 bases match TRBD1. V gave up 6 bases and J gave up 7 bases; unmatched junction bases: 12. This CDR3 is built from 16 residues. Per the germline V gene, CDR1 is SNHLY and CDR2 is FYNNEI. The CDR3 spells CASRNTGTGFDGELFF. The CDR3, as DNA: TGTGCCAGCAGAAATACCGGGACAGGGTTCGACGGGGAGCTGTTTTTT.

Ten or more counts support this clonotype. The J gene is TRBJ2-6, the V gene TRBV7-9; D call uncertain. The CDR3 extends over 16 amino acids. The V end was cut by 0 bases, the J end by 2 bases, with 8 bases between. The germline V gene has CDR1 SEHNR and CDR2 FQNEAQ (reference sequence). The CDR3 nucleotides are TGTGCCAGCAGCTTAGCCACGGCTACTGGGGCCAACGTCCTGACTTTC. Amino acid sequence: CASSLATATGANVLTF.

This clonotype was observed a handful of times. The rearrangement uses TRBV27 and TRBJ2-4, with a weak D call TRBD1 (6 bases). V dropped 6 bases and J dropped 0 bases, with 12 bases sitting between them. CDR1 and CDR2 (germline): MNHEY, SMNVEV (reference sequence). The CDR3 extends over 15 amino acids. CDR3 loop: CASRFTGLAKNIQYF. The CDR3 DNA follows: TGTGCCAGCAGATTTACAGGGTTAGCCAAAAACATTCAGTACTTC.

This clonotype came up many times. This rearrangement joins TRBV28 to TRBJ2-7; no definite D call. Germline CDR1 reads MDHEN; CDR2 reads SYDVKM. V was pared by 4 bases and J by 5 bases, with 3 bases between. CDR3 size: 10 residues. CDR3 region: CASSSHEQYF. CDR3 coding DNA: TGTGCCAGCAGTTCCCACGAGCAGTACTTC.

Only one count was recorded for this clonotype. The chain joins TRBV6-6 to TRBJ1-5; possibly TRBD1 for D (5 bases). CDR1 and CDR2 (germline): MNHNY, SVGAGI (reference sequence). This CDR3 is 16 amino acids long. Trimming removed 2 bases from V and 6 bases from J, with 17 bases in between. In nucleotides, the CDR3 is TGTGCCAGCAGTTACACACCAGGGACTGCAGGTCAGCCCCAGCATTTT. It translates to CASSYTPGTAGQPQHF.

J is TRBJ2-1 and V is TRBV24-1; TRBD2 agrees at 13 bases. The junction had 10 bases not matched to a gene; V was cut back by 6 bases and J by 9 bases. This CDR3 spans 16 amino acids. Germline V gene data show CDR1 as KGHDR and CDR2 as SFDVKD. CDR3 nucleotides: TGTGCCACCAGTTATCCCGGGACTAGCGGGACCGGTGAGCAGTTCTTC. Protein sequence: CATSYPGTSGTGEQFF.

The chain recombines TRBV6-6 with TRBJ2-7; possibly TRBD1 or TRBD2 for D (5 bases each). The CDR3 is made up of 16 amino acids. Germline CDR1 reads MNHNY; CDR2 reads SVGAGI (reference sequence). Deletions cut 5 bases from V and 2 bases from J, with 19 bases between. CDR3 nucleotide sequence: TGTGCCAGCAGTCAAATGGGGGAAGCTTCCCCCTACGAGCAGTACTTC. It specifies CASSQMGEASPYEQYF.

The chain uses TRBV12-3 or TRBV12-4 and TRBJ2-2; weak D call: TRBD1 (6 bases). V was shortened by 3 bases and J by 6 bases, with 17 bases between the two germline ends. This CDR3 has 16 amino acids. As DNA, the CDR3 is TGTGCCAGCAGTTTGGGTGATGCAGGGGCGGCCGGGGAGCTGTTTTTT. It codes for CASSLGDAGAAGELFF.

This chain links TRBV12-3 or TRBV12-4 with TRBJ1-1; unclear D gene. The CDR3 totals 12 residues. Trimming pared 6 bases from V and 9 bases from J, leaving 14 bases between. CDR3 in DNA: TGTGCCAGCAGCCGGCCGTTCGTACAAGCTTTCTTT. Encoded protein: CASSRPFVQAFF.

This clonotype was counted only a few times. This chain links TRBV19 with TRBJ1-1, with D unresolved. The CDR3 runs 14 residues. From germline, CDR1 is LNHDA and CDR2 SQIVND (reference sequence). Trimming pared 6 bases from V and 4 bases from J, leaving 15 bases between. The CDR3 sequence is CASRSRSRGTEAFF. The CDR3 DNA reads as TGTGCCAGTAGGTCGCGAAGTCGAGGCACTGAAGCTTTCTTT.

Ten or more counts support this clonotype. This rearrangement joins TRBV7-3 to TRBJ2-2; D is tentatively TRBD1 or TRBD2 (5 bases each). The CDR3 is made up of 15 amino acids. Germline CDR1 SGHTA, CDR2 FQGTGA. V lost 3 bases and J 3 bases, leaving 11 bases between the germline ends. The CDR3 nucleotides read TGTGCCAGCAGCTTGCGGCAGGGAGACACCGGGGAGCTGTTTTTT. It is translated as CASSLRQGDTGELFF.

The V call is TRBV15, the J call TRBJ2-3; D is undetermined. Trimming pared 5 bases from V and 2 bases from J, leaving 8 bases between. This CDR3 has 13 amino acids. From germline, CDR1 is LNHNV and CDR2 YYDKDF (reference sequence). This chain's CDR3 is CATSDGSTDTQYF. As DNA, the CDR3 is TGTGCCACCAGCGACGGATCCACAGATACGCAGTATTTT. The whole variable domain, remainder taken from reference TRBV15 and TRBJ2-3, is DAMVIQNPRYQVTQFGKPVTLSCSQTLNHNVMYWYQQKSSQAPKLLFHYYDKDFNNEADTPDNFQSRRPNTSFCFLDIRSPGLGDTAMYLCATSDGSTDTQYFGPGTRLTVL.

This clonotype was recorded at least ten times. This rearrangement joins TRBV7-2 to TRBJ2-1; 8 bases are a match to TRBD2. V lost 1 base and J lost 6; bases outside the gene matches: 8. Per germline, CDR1 SGHTA and CDR2 FQGNSA. This CDR3 has 16 amino acids. CDR3 amino acids: CASSLVTGRASNEQFF. DNA of the CDR3: TGTGCCAGCAGCTTAGTGACCGGGAGGGCCAGCAATGAGCAGTTCTTC.

This clonotype came up once. Its ends do not fully match the called genes, so a read error is possible. This sequence joins TRBV7-3 and TRBJ2-3; D might be TRBD2 (6 bases). CDR3 length: 16 amino acids. Per the germline V gene, CDR1 is SGHTA and CDR2 is FQGTGA. The CDR3 loop reads CASSFQGGGSTDKQYF. The CDR3 bases are TGTGCCAGCAGCTTTCAGGGCGGAGGGTCCACAGATAAGCAGTATTTT.

The rearrangement joins TRBV6-5 to TRBJ1-5; a possible D gene is TRBD1 (5 bases). CDR3 size: 15 residues. Germline V CDR1 and CDR2: MNHEY, SVGAGI. Trimming cost V 2 bases and J 6 bases, with 14 bases left between them. DNA of the CDR3: TGTGCCAGCAGTTACGGGGGATTAGGTAGTCAGCCCCAGCATTTT. Its translation is CASSYGGLGSQPQHF.

This clonotype appeared a single time. A much larger clone sits a single nucleotide away, making a read error possible. This chain connects TRBV7-6 to TRBJ2-3; possible D gene TRBD2, 5 bases. The V gene's germline CDR1 is SGHVS and CDR2 FNYEAQ. The CDR3 consists of 14 residues. The CDR3 nucleotides read TGTGCCAGCAGCCGAAGACTATCGCCAGATACGCAGTCTTTT. This gives the protein CASSRRLSPDTQSF.

This clonotype was seen repeatedly, ten times or more. This chain links TRBV7-2 with TRBJ2-5, with D perhaps being TRBD1 or TRBD2 (5 bases each). V was pared by 0 bases and J by 1 base, with 12 bases between. The CDR3 has 16 amino acids. The germline CDR1 and CDR2 sequences are SGHTA and FQGNSA. The CDR3 spells CASSLAGTFLQETQYF. CDR3 nucleotides: TGTGCCAGCAGCTTAGCCGGGACCTTCCTCCAAGAGACCCAGTACTTC. The full variable domain, rest sourced from reference TRBV7-2 and TRBJ2-5, is GAGVSQSPSNKVTEKGKDVELRCDPISGHTALYWYRQSLGQGLEFLIYFQGNSAPDKSGLPSDRFSAERTGGSVSTLTIQRTQQEDSAVYLCASSLAGTFLQETQYFGPGTRLLVL.